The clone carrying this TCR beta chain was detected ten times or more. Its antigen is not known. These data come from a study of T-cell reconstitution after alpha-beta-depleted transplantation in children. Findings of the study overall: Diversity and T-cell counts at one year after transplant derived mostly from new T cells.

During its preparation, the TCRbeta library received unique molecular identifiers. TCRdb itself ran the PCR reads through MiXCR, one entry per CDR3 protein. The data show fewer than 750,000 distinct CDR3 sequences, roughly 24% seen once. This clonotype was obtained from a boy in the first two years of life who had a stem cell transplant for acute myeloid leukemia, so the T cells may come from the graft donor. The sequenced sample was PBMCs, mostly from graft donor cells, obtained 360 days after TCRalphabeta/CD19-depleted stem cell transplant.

The CDR3 is CASSPLTGDGYTF. CDR3 nucleotides: TGCGCCAGCAGCCCCCTGACGGGGGATGGCTACACCTTC. The V and J genes are TRBV5-1 and TRBJ1-2, with D perhaps matching TRBD1 (5 bases). CDR1 is SGHRS, CDR2 YFSETQ, per germline. V was shortened by 4 bases and J by 6 bases, with 13 bases between the two germline ends. CDR3 length equals 13 residues.